This T cell receptor (beta chain) appears in the sequencing data of a study of OX40 agonist ivuxolimab in advanced cancers. Germline-derived CDR1 and CDR2 are LNHNV and YYDKDF (reference sequence). Trimming took 0 bases from V and 11 from J, leaving 8 bases between them. The CDR3 has 12 amino acids. The assay was immunoSEQ multiplex PCR, and TCRdb's table has in-frame clones only and misses some. The data contain around 49,000 clones, around 79% of them singletons. It was autoimmune disease history or systemic immunosuppression that excluded patients. At cycle 4 day 1, cycle 7 day 1, and baseline, blood was sampled.

The TCR sequence derives from an adult with an advanced solid tumor such as melanoma, head and neck, liver or kidney cancer. The sample in question was CD4+ or CD8+ T cells sorted from blood, obtained in a trial of the OX40 agonist ivuxolimab. V gene TRBV15 combines with J gene TRBJ2-1, with no clear D. The CDR3 nucleotides read TGTGCCACCAGCAGAGATGACTCACAGCAGTTCTTC. Encoded protein: CATSRDDSQQFF.